This entry concerns a single TCR beta chain. What it binds is not known. The data were taken from a study of T cell repertoires in cytomegalovirus infection. The overall study: Through public TCR beta signatures, both CMV infection and matching HLA type were indicated.

From the reads, TCRdb called clonotypes with MiXCR, one entry per CDR3 protein. The table records under 850,000 distinct CDR3 sequences, about 40% of them present only once. V lost 6 bases, J lost 4 bases, and 10 bases lay in between. The germline CDR1 and CDR2 sequences are MDHEN and SYDVKM. The CDR3 has 14 residues. Study conclusions and caveats: Clonotypes of TCR beta that were HLA-C-restricted and CMV-specific dominated the ex vivo response.

The receptor was derived from a human donor in good health (CMV status not recorded). Some clones in this sample may be carry-over from other donors' samples. The specimen sequenced was PBMCs. The chain links TRBV28 to TRBJ1-6; D not certain. The CDR3 DNA sequence: TGTGCCAGCAGCCTCCAGAGTTATAATTCACCCCTCCACTTT. Protein product: CASSLQSYNSPLHF. The complete variable domain, with remaining parts taken from reference TRBV28 and TRBJ1-6, reads DVKVTQSSRYLVKRTGEKVFLECVQDMDHENMFWYRQDPGLGLRLIYFSYDVKMKEKGDIPEGYSVSREKKERFSLILESASTNQTSMYLCASSLQSYNSPLHFGNGTRLTVT.